The 6 T cell receptor beta chains reported below all come from one sample, sequenced in a study of cytomegalovirus exposure and HLA in healthy donors. Use of 60 Vbeta and 13 Jbeta primers characterized the PCR. TCRdb's table, derived via immunoSEQ multiplex PCR, lists solely in-frame clones and lacks some. In the table there are under 170,000 clones, around 75% of which are singletons. Material for sequencing was PBMCs. Every receptor here comes from a human donor in good health.

V and J are TRBV7-9 and TRBJ2-7; D might be TRBD2 (6 bases). The CDR3 has 14 residues. CDR1 SEHNR and CDR2 FQNEAQ come from the germline V gene (reference sequence). The V end lost 5 bases, the J end lost 2 bases, and 13 bases lay between the germline ends. This CDR3 reads CASSPGRGPYEQYF. The CDR3 DNA reads TGTGCCAGCAGCCCCGGGCGGGGCCCCTACGAGCAGTACTTC.

The chain combines TRBV6-1 with TRBJ1-4, with TRBD1 matching over 10 bases. V gave up 4 bases and J gave up 5 bases; unmatched junction bases: 10. Germline V CDR1 and CDR2: MNHNS, SASEGT. This CDR3 has 17 residues. The CDR3, as DNA: TGTGCCAGCAGTGTCACCGGGACAGGGGCCTACAATGAAAAACTGTTTTTT. Its translation: CASSVTGTGAYNEKLFF.

The gene calls are TRBV9 and TRBJ2-2; a possible D gene is TRBD2 (6 bases). CDR1 is SGDLS and CDR2 is YYNGEE in the germline V gene. CDR3 length: 16 amino acids. Trimming removed 1 base from V and 2 bases from J, with 12 bases in between. CDR3 nucleotide sequence: TGTGCCAGCAGCGTAACCGGGACTGGAAACACCGGGGAGCTGTTTTTT. This translates into CASSVTGTGNTGELFF.

The CDR3 loop is CASSLSQGSSNQPQHF. Here the CDR3 DNA reads TGTGCCAGCAGTTTATCTCAGGGGTCGAGCAATCAGCCCCAGCATTTT. V and J are TRBV28 and TRBJ1-5; D might be TRBD1 (6 bases). Germline CDR1 is MDHEN and CDR2 is SYDVKM. The length of the CDR3 is 16 residues. Trimming took 1 base from V and 1 from J, leaving 11 bases between them.

The V gene is TRBV27, the J gene TRBJ2-7; D is perhaps TRBD1 (5 bases). Trimming took 4 bases from V and 4 from J, leaving 14 bases between them. The length of the CDR3 is 14 residues. The germline gives CDR1 MNHEY, CDR2 SMNVEV (reference sequence). CDR3 nucleotides: TGTGCCAGCAGTTACCAGGGCCCCGGGTACGAGCAGTACTTC. Protein sequence: CASSYQGPGYEQYF.

The CDR3 nucleotides are TGTGCCAGCAGTACTAGCGGGAGTGTCCACGAGCAGTACTTC. Encoded protein: CASSTSGSVHEQYF. This chain uses TRBV28 with TRBJ2-7; 11 positions match TRBD2. CDR1 and CDR2 (germline): MDHEN, SYDVKM. The CDR3 runs to 14 residues. Trimming removed 5 bases from V and 5 bases from J; junction bases left unmatched: 5.